This TCR beta chain was recovered during a study of tumor-infiltrating lymphocytes in primary liver carcinoma. This clonotype came up a few times. Its matching antigen is unknown. One base away lies a much larger clone, so this may be a sequencing read error. The study, taken as a whole, reports: Tumor region pairs showed greater overlap than either tumor-adjacent or tumor-blood pairs did.

Starting material for RNA and DNA co-extraction consisted of about 20-30 mg of unsorted bulk tissue. cDNA specific to TCR beta was made from 450 to 500 ng of total RNA, with a constant-region primer employed for priming. Libraries of TCR beta came from three nested multiplex PCR rounds with slightly modified ARM-PCR. One entry per CDR3 protein, called by TCRdb with MiXCR from the multiplex PCR reads. The data show under 150,000 distinct CDR3 sequences, approximately 71% seen once. The source is a woman aged 55-75 years with primary liver carcinoma and hepatitis B virus infection. Material for sequencing was tumor-adjacent normal liver tissue.

The CDR3 is CASSIAGTGSLSEQFF. The CDR3 region has the DNA TGCGCCAGCAGCATAGCCGGGACAGGGAGCCTCAGTGAGCAGTTCTTC. The rearrangement uses TRBV4-1 and TRBJ2-1, with 9 bases that match TRBD1. The CDR3 runs to 16 residues. J lost 9 bases, V lost 5 bases, and 14 bases had no gene match. CDR1 and CDR2 (germline): MGHRA, YSYEKL.